These 21 T cell receptor beta chains came from one sample sequenced in a study of OX40 agonist ivuxolimab in advanced cancers. Here immunoSEQ multiplex PCR was the method, and the copy in TCRdb shows in-frame clones only, minus some. The sample lists approximately 50,000 clones, about nine tenths seen once, with roughly 7.8% in the top ten. This specimen was CD4+ or CD8+ T cells sorted from blood, taken in a trial of the OX40 agonist ivuxolimab. These receptor sequences come from an adult with an advanced solid tumor such as melanoma, head and neck, liver or kidney cancer.

The chain links TRBV7-2 to TRBJ2-3; weak D call: TRBD1 (6 bases). This CDR3 is built from 14 residues. Deletions cut 7 bases from V and 5 bases from J, with 16 bases between. Germline V gene lookup returns CDR1 SGHTA and CDR2 FQGNSA. CDR3 amino acids: CASTQSQGRDTQYF. The CDR3 DNA reads as TGTGCCAGCACCCAAAGCCAGGGGCGAGATACGCAGTATTTT.

V gene TRBV10-3 combines with J gene TRBJ1-5; D not resolved. V was trimmed by 6 bases and J by 6 bases, leaving 15 bases between them. Germline V gene sequence: CDR1 ENHRY, CDR2 SYGVKD. The CDR3 is made up of 14 amino acids. The CDR3 sequence: CAISLGQIGQPQHF. The CDR3 nucleotides read TGTGCCATCAGCCTCGGGCAGATAGGTCAGCCCCAGCATTTT.

The genes are TRBV15 and TRBJ2-7; 11 nucleotides line up with TRBD1. This CDR3 region has 14 residues. The J segment lost 1 base and the V segment lost 5 bases, leaving 1 base of the junction unmatched. Germline CDR1 is LNHNV and CDR2 is YYDKDF (reference sequence). This CDR3 reads CATSRDRGSYEQYF. CDR3 nucleotides: TGTGCCACCAGCCGGGACAGGGGGTCCTACGAGCAGTACTTC. The full variable domain, in which reference TRBV15 and TRBJ2-7 provide the parts outside the CDR3, is DAMVIQNPRYQVTQFGKPVTLSCSQTLNHNVMYWYQQKSSQAPKLLFHYYDKDFNNEADTPDNFQSRRPNTSFCFLDIRSPGLGDTAMYLCATSRDRGSYEQYFGPGTRLTVT.

The gene calls are TRBV5-4 and TRBJ2-1; 12 positions match TRBD2. With 4 bases clipped from V and 1 base from J, the junction kept 12 bases outside the gene matches. There are 19 residues in the CDR3. The germline V gene has CDR1 SGHNT and CDR2 YYREEE (reference sequence). The CDR3 DNA reads TGTGCCAGCAGCCCCCTACAACGGACTAGCGGGAAGTCCTACAATGAGCAGTTCTTC. It translates to CASSPLQRTSGKSYNEQFF.

This chain links TRBV5-1 with TRBJ2-7; D may be TRBD1 or TRBD2 (5 bases each). CDR1 and CDR2 from the germline V gene are SGHRS and YFSETQ. With 4 bases removed from V and 5 bases from J, the gap between germline ends came to 16 bases. This CDR3 is 14 amino acids long. CDR3 residues: CASSGEGWFHEQYF. CDR3 coding DNA: TGCGCCAGCAGCGGCGAGGGGTGGTTCCACGAGCAGTACTTC.

The chain recombines TRBV11-3 with TRBJ2-1, with TRBD2 identical over 13 bases. CDR3 size: 16 residues. The germline CDR1 and CDR2 sequences are SGHNT and YENEEA. The ends lost 5 bases at V and 7 bases at J; junction bases unmatched: 8. CDR3 DNA sequence: TGTGCCAGCAGCGAGGGACTAGCGGGACGTCGGAATGAGCAGTTCTTC. This codes for CASSEGLAGRRNEQFF. Full variable domain (missing parts from reference TRBV11-3 and TRBJ2-1): EAGVVQSPRYKIIEKKQPVAFWCNPISGHNTLYWYLQNLGQGPELLIRYENEEAVDDSQLPKDRFSAERLKGVDSTLKIQPAELGDSAVYLCASSEGLAGRRNEQFFGPGTRLTVL.

The chain uses TRBV6-5 and TRBJ1-2, with D possibly being TRBD1 (5 bases). The CDR3 has 15 residues. Trimming cost V 2 bases and J 3 bases, with 13 bases left between them. Germline values: CDR1 MNHEY, CDR2 SVGAGI. The CDR3 loop reads CASSYGDRPYYGYTF. The CDR3 DNA is TGTGCCAGCAGTTACGGGGACCGGCCGTACTATGGCTACACCTTC.

This clone was recorded once. The chain links TRBV11-2 to TRBJ2-5; 12 bases are a match to TRBD1. The CDR3 contains 14 residues. The germline V gene encodes CDR1 SGHAT and CDR2 FQNNGV. Trimming removed 4 bases from V and 5 bases from J; junction bases left unmatched: 2. The chain's CDR3 is CASSSGTGGETQYF. CDR3 bases: TGTGCCAGCAGCTCCGGGACAGGGGGCGAGACCCAGTACTTC.

The chain couples TRBV9 to TRBJ1-3; maybe TRBD1 (6 bases). The CDR3 is made up of 16 amino acids. Germline-derived CDR1 and CDR2 are SGDLS and YYNGEE. V lost 3 bases and J 1 base, leaving 14 bases between the germline ends. This chain's CDR3 is CASSGAGQGSGNTIYF. The CDR3 DNA sequence: TGTGCCAGCAGCGGGGCGGGACAAGGGTCTGGAAACACCATATATTTT.

The chain combines TRBV5-1 with TRBJ2-1; 13 nucleotides match TRBD2. There are 15 residues in the CDR3. The V segment lost 5 bases and the J segment 3 bases; nucleotides outside the gene matches: 2. Germline V gives CDR1 SGHRS, CDR2 YFSETQ. The CDR3 loop is CASRRLAGGYNEQFF. The CDR3 bases are TGCGCCAGCAGACGACTAGCGGGAGGCTACAATGAGCAGTTCTTC.

J is TRBJ1-2 and V is TRBV5-6; TRBD1 matches at 9 bases. The V segment lost 3 bases and the J segment 4 bases; nucleotides outside the gene matches: 7. The CDR3 has 15 amino acids. CDR1 SGHDT and CDR2 YYEEEE come from the germline V gene. CDR3 in DNA: TGTGCCAGCAGCTCCGGACAGGGGACTAGCTATGGCTACACCTTC. This gives the protein CASSSGQGTSYGYTF.

The chain couples TRBV11-2 to TRBJ1-3, with D hard to call. V was trimmed by 0 bases and J by 6 bases, leaving 9 bases between them. The CDR3 is made up of 14 amino acids. Germline V gene sequence: CDR1 SGHAT, CDR2 FQNNGV. The CDR3 DNA sequence: TGTGCCAGCAGCTTAGATCCGCGGATAAACACCATATATTTT. Its protein is CASSLDPRINTIYF.

The chain employs TRBV7-3 and TRBJ1-1; D uncertain. V was cut by 5 bases and J by 8 bases, with 15 bases left in between. This CDR3 comprises 13 residues. Germline V gene data show CDR1 as SGHTA and CDR2 as FQGTGA. CDR3 DNA sequence: TGTGCCAGCAGCCCGAATAGGGATGGGGAAGCTTTCTTT. This translates into CASSPNRDGEAFF.

V gene TRBV2 combines with J gene TRBJ2-7, with 9 bases fitting TRBD2. Trimming took 4 bases from V and 4 from J; bases not matched to a gene: 5. Germline loops: CDR1 SNHLY, CDR2 FYNNEI. The CDR3 is 14 amino acids. CDR3 nucleotide sequence: TGTGCCAGCAGTGCACTAGCGGGCATATACGAGCAGTACTTC. Translated, it gives CASSALAGIYEQYF.

This chain joins TRBV6-5 and TRBJ2-3; no clear D. Germline values: CDR1 MNHEY, CDR2 SVGAGI. The CDR3 consists of 15 residues. V lost 6 bases and J 0 bases, leaving 13 bases between the germline ends. As DNA, the CDR3 is TGTGCCAGCAGCCGACGGTTACCTAGCACAGATACGCAGTATTTT. It codes for CASSRRLPSTDTQYF.

V is TRBV5-1 and J is TRBJ2-7; D is tentatively TRBD1 or TRBD2 (7 bases each). V was cut by 0 bases and J by 1 base, with 17 bases left in between. CDR1 is SGHRS and CDR2 is YFSETQ in the germline V gene. The CDR3 has 17 amino acids. The CDR3 bases are TGCGCCAGCAGCTTGGGAGGGGGCGCGGGAGTTTCCTACGAGCAGTACTTC. This translates into CASSLGGGAGVSYEQYF.

This sequence joins TRBV5-1 and TRBJ1-2, with D perhaps matching TRBD1 (5 bases). Deletions cut 0 bases from V and 2 bases from J, with 11 bases between. Germline loops: CDR1 SGHRS, CDR2 YFSETQ. The CDR3 runs 15 residues. The CDR3 spells CASSLAGGTNYGYTF. The CDR3 DNA reads as TGCGCCAGCAGCTTGGCGGGCGGGACCAACTATGGCTACACCTTC.

The V gene is TRBV7-2, the J gene TRBJ1-1; the D is unclear. Trimming stripped 1 base from V and 8 bases from J, with 8 bases between. The V gene's germline CDR1 is SGHTA and CDR2 FQGNSA. CDR3 length: 12 amino acids. The CDR3 loop reads CASSLVGFEAFF. Written as DNA, the CDR3 is TGTGCCAGCAGCTTAGTCGGTTTCGAAGCTTTCTTT.

The CDR3 nucleotides read TGTGCCAGCACCTGGACAGGACCCCAGGATACGCAGTATTTT. It codes for CASTWTGPQDTQYF. This chain connects TRBV5-5 to TRBJ2-3; 7 nucleotides line up with TRBD1. V shed 6 bases, J shed 6 bases, and the junction held 10 bases outside the gene matches. Germline V gene lookup returns CDR1 SGHKS and CDR2 YYEKEE (reference sequence). The CDR3 covers 14 residues.

The CDR3 here is CASRPRPEGGKDTEAFF. The CDR3, as DNA: TGTGCCAGCAGGCCCCGCCCCGAAGGGGGCAAGGACACTGAAGCTTTCTTT. V usage is TRBV27 and J usage is TRBJ1-1, with 7 bases that match TRBD1. The junction had 16 bases not matched to a gene; V was cut back by 6 bases and J by 3 bases. The CDR3 length is 17 residues. From germline, CDR1 is MNHEY and CDR2 SMNVEV (reference sequence).

As for this clone: This sample also contains other DNA sequences that code for the same CDR3. CDR3 DNA sequence: TGTGCCAGCAGCTTTACTAGCGGGATTGCAGATACGCAGTATTTT. Its translation: CASSFTSGIADTQYF. The chain has TRBV7-2 and TRBJ2-3, with 10 bases identical to TRBD2. CDR1 and CDR2 from the germline V gene are SGHTA and FQGNSA. The CDR3 totals 15 residues. The junction had 4 bases not matched to a gene; V was cut back by 3 bases and J by 4 bases.